This passage covers 14 T cell receptor beta chains from one sample sequenced in a study of shared clonotypes between healthy human individuals. Produced via immunoSEQ multiplex PCR; TCRdb's table is partial and in-frame only. The sample holds hundreds of thousands of clones, 70% to 80% seen once. Sample: PBMCs. Receptor source: a woman aged 40 to 50 in good health. Some clones in this sample may be carry-over from other donors' samples.

This clone was seen many times. Written as DNA, the CDR3 is TGTGCCAGCAGTGAGGACAGGGGCAGTAATTCACCCCTCCACTTT. Translating gives CASSEDRGSNSPLHF. V and J are TRBV6-4 and TRBJ1-6; TRBD1 matches at 9 bases. The CDR3 is 15 residues long. Losses at the gene ends were 3 bases for V and 6 bases for J; bases not matched to a gene: 3. CDR1 is MRHNA and CDR2 is SNTAGT in the germline V gene.

On this clone: With a much larger clone just one base away, this may be a read error. The J gene is TRBJ2-7, the V gene TRBV7-9; 7 bases align to TRBD1. Germline V CDR1 and CDR2: SEHNR, FQNEAQ (reference sequence). V shed 1 base, J shed 3 bases, and the junction held 3 bases outside the gene matches. The CDR3 consists of 14 residues. The DNA of the CDR3 is TGTGCCAGCAGCTTAGATAACAGGGGCTACGAGCAGTACTTC. Amino acids: CASSLDNRGYEQYF.

The rearrangement uses TRBV5-4 and TRBJ2-6; D not resolved. Germline assignment: CDR1 SGHNT and CDR2 YYREEE (reference sequence). This CDR3 region has 14 residues. The V and J ends lost 0 bases and 0 bases respectively, with 1 base between them. The CDR3 loop is CASSLDSGANVLTF. The CDR3 bases are TGTGCCAGCAGCTTGGACTCTGGGGCCAACGTCCTGACTTTC. The complete variable domain, with remaining parts taken from reference TRBV5-4 and TRBJ2-6, reads ETGVTQSPTHLIKTRGQQVTLRCSSQSGHNTVSWYQQALGQGPQFIFQYYREEENGRGNFPPRFSGLQFPNYSSELNVNALELDDSALYLCASSLDSGANVLTFGAGSRLTVL.

The table lists this clone with a count of one. The chain joins TRBV6-5 to TRBJ2-1; D uncertain. V shed 6 bases and J shed 9 bases, with 9 bases lying between them. In germline, CDR1 is MNHEY, CDR2 SVGAGI. The CDR3 consists of 11 residues. This CDR3 reads CASREGPEQFF. CDR3 in DNA: TGTGCCAGCAGGGAAGGGCCTGAGCAGTTCTTC.

The chain uses TRBV6-1 and TRBJ2-5; D unresolved. V was pared by 6 bases and J by 4 bases, with 12 bases between. Germline-derived CDR1 and CDR2 are MNHNS and SASEGT. This CDR3 has 13 residues. For the CDR3, the DNA is TGTGCCAGCAGCCCCATTCCGGGAGAGACCCAGTACTTC. As protein: CASSPIPGETQYF.

Comments on this clone: Other DNA sequences of this sample code for an identical CDR3. The CDR3 bases are TGTGCCTCTCCCGGGACTAGCAGTACCCATGAGCAGTTCTTC. Protein product: CASPGTSSTHEQFF. The V and J genes are TRBV30 and TRBJ2-1; TRBD2 agrees at 9 bases. This CDR3 contains 14 residues. Germline V gives CDR1 GTSNPN, CDR2 SVGIG (reference sequence). J gave up 8 bases and V 7 bases, and 12 bases lay outside the gene matches.

V is TRBV27 and J is TRBJ2-1, with 8 bases fitting TRBD1. The CDR3 runs 18 residues. V trimming: 4 bases; J trimming: 12 bases; junction bases outside the gene matches: 23. Looked up from germline, CDR1 is MNHEY and CDR2 is SMNVEV (reference sequence). CDR3 in DNA: TGTGCCAGCAGTTCCAGTGTAAACAGGGGGGCCTCCGGTATAGTGCAGTTCTTC. It codes for CASSSSVNRGASGIVQFF.

V and J are TRBV30 and TRBJ1-2; unclear D gene. Germline V gene sequence: CDR1 GTSNPN, CDR2 SVGIG (reference sequence). V was cut by 0 bases and J by 7 bases, with 9 bases left in between. CDR3 length: 12 amino acids. The CDR3 DNA reads TGTGCCTGGAGTGTGGTCGTATCTGGCTACACCTTC. Protein sequence: CAWSVVVSGYTF.

The CDR3 DNA follows: TGTGCCAGCAGCCAAAGGGGTGGCACGGGCCAGGCTGGGGCCAACGTCCTGACTTTC. This codes for CASSQRGGTGQAGANVLTF. The chain joins TRBV7-3 to TRBJ2-6; D may be TRBD1 (5 bases). Germline values: CDR1 SGHTA, CDR2 FQGTGA. V lost 5 bases and J lost 2, with 22 bases in between. CDR3 length: 19 amino acids.

The genes are TRBV14 and TRBJ1-2; no clear D. With 2 bases removed from V and 6 bases from J, the gap between germline ends came to 7 bases. There are 12 residues in the CDR3. CDR1 is SGHDN and CDR2 is FVKESK in the germline V gene. Here the CDR3 DNA reads TGTGCCAGCAGCCAACAAGCCAATGGCTACACCTTC. Its translation: CASSQQANGYTF. The full variable domain, in which reference TRBV14 and TRBJ1-2 provide the parts outside the CDR3, is EAGVTQFPSHSVIEKGQTVTLRCDPISGHDNLYWYRRVMGKEIKFLLHFVKESKQDESGMPNNRFLAERTGGTYSTLKVQPAELEDSGVYFCASSQQANGYTFGSGTRLTVV.

This sequence joins TRBV11-2 and TRBJ2-1; D is possibly TRBD1 or TRBD2 (5 bases each). Germline V CDR1 and CDR2: SGHAT, FQNNGV. The CDR3 has 13 amino acids. The V gene lost 7 bases and the J gene lost 9 bases, with 16 bases spanning the gap. In DNA form, the CDR3 reads TGTGCCAGCACCAAAGACGGGGCGGGTGAGCAGTTCTTC. Protein product: CASTKDGAGEQFF.

The sample holds a few counts of this clone. V gene TRBV19 combines with J gene TRBJ2-7; no reliable D call. Germline-derived CDR1 and CDR2 are LNHDA and SQIVND (reference sequence). This CDR3 has 13 residues. Trimming cost V 5 bases and J 2 bases, with 10 bases left between them. This chain's CDR3 is CASSSQVTYEQYF. The CDR3 DNA follows: TGTGCCAGTAGTTCGCAGGTTACCTACGAGCAGTACTTC.

The chain links TRBV6-1 to TRBJ2-2; no firm D call. V lost 2 bases, J lost 4 bases, and 8 bases lay in between. This CDR3 region has 14 residues. Germline V lookup: CDR1 MNHNS, CDR2 SASEGT. The CDR3 coding sequence is TGTGCCAGCAGTGAACTAGTTGGCACCGGGGAGCTGTTTTTT. Protein product: CASSELVGTGELFF.

J is TRBJ1-4 and V is TRBV5-1, with D unclear. CDR1 and CDR2 (germline): SGHRS, YFSETQ. V dropped 4 bases and J dropped 5 bases, with 12 bases sitting between them. CDR3 length equals 14 residues. The CDR3 DNA is TGCGCCAGCAGCATATGGGGATTCAATGAAAAACTGTTTTTT. Translating gives CASSIWGFNEKLFF.